A selection of T cell receptor beta chains follows, all from one sample in a study of Tregs in tolerant kidney transplant recipients. TCRdb's copy holds only in-frame clones and misses some; the assay was immunoSEQ multiplex PCR. The sample carries about 61,000 clones, approximately 85% recorded once. The sample consisted of Tregs from blood, taken before the transplant. All receptors derive from a human donor who received a combined kidney and bone marrow transplant. Both conserved end residues are part of each CDR3. The D gene is left open where the match is weak. Clone size is shown for a subset of rows, as once, few, many or a class of expanded clone.

d_call j_call clone_size v_call cdr3_nt cdr3_aa
TRBD1 TRBJ2-1 once TRBV19 TGTGCCAGTAGTCTATGGGACAGAAACAATGAGCAGTTCTTC CASSLWDRNNEQFF
. TRBJ1-1 few TRBV7-9 TGTGCCAGCACCCCTAGTTGGGGGACTGAAGCTTTCTTT CASTPSWGTEAFF
. TRBJ1-2 . TRBV7-7 TGTGCCAGCAGCTGGGGGGAGAACTATGGCTACACCTTC CASSWGENYGYTF
TRBD1 TRBJ2-4 . TRBV2 TGTGCCAGCAGTGAGGACAGGGTTCAGTACTTC CASSEDRVQYF
. TRBJ2-7 . TRBV2 TGTGCCAGCGCCTACTCCTACGAGCAGTACTTC CASAYSYEQYF
. TRBJ1-1 . TRBV5-1 TGCGCCAGCAGCTCCGGGACAAACAAGAGGGGCACTGAAGCTTTCTTT CASSSGTNKRGTEAFF
TRBD2 TRBJ2-5 . TRBV5-1 TGCGCCAGCAGCGTAGGGACTAGCCAAGAGACCCAGTACTTC CASSVGTSQETQYF
TRBD2 TRBJ2-3 . TRBV5-4 TGTGCCAGCAGTTCTGGACTAGCGGGGGGGCCAGATACGCAGTATTTT CASSSGLAGGPDTQYF
. TRBJ2-5 . TRBV7-2 TGTGCCAGCAGCTTGAGAAGCGGGTTTGGGGAGACCCAGTACTTC CASSLRSGFGETQYF
. TRBJ1-2 . TRBV6-1 TGTGCCAGCAGTGGGGGCCGCCGGGGGCGGCTCGGTGGCTACACCTTC CASSGGRRGRLGGYTF
. TRBJ1-4 . TRBV18 TGTGCCAGCTCCCCGACAGAAGCAATTAATGAAAAACTGTTTTTT CASSPTEAINEKLFF
TRBD1 TRBJ2-7 . TRBV5-3 TGTGCCAGAAGCCTATCGCCGGGACAGAAAACCTCCTACGAGCAGTACTTC CARSLSPGQKTSYEQYF
. TRBJ1-6 . TRBV18 TGTGCCAGCTCACCATTCTCAGGGTCCTATAATTCACCCCTCCACTTT CASSPFSGSYNSPLHF
TRBD1 TRBJ2-7 . TRBV6-1 TGTGCCAGCAGTGAACCCGGGGGACAGGGATCCTACGAGCAGTACTTC CASSEPGGQGSYEQYF
. TRBJ2-3 few TRBV7-9 TGTGCCAGCAGCAATAGGGTCGGTACGCAGTATTTT CASSNRVGTQYF
TRBD2 TRBJ2-5 . TRBV7-9 TGTGCCAGCAGCTTAACTAGCGGGGGAGGTCAAGAGACCCAGTACTTC CASSLTSGGGQETQYF
. TRBJ1-1 . TRBV30 TGTGCCTGGAGCGCTACGGGGGACACTGAAGCTTTCTTT CAWSATGDTEAFF
TRBD1 TRBJ2-4 . TRBV7-9 TGTTCGTGCGGGCAGGGGGTTAGAGACATTCAGTACTTC CSCGQGVRDIQYF
TRBD1 TRBJ1-2 . TRBV5-4 TGTGCCAGCAGCTCTCCGGGACAGGGGTTGTGGGGCTACACCTTC CASSSPGQGLWGYTF
. TRBJ1-1 few TRBV29-1 TGCAGCGTTGCGGCAACAGTGAACACTGAAGCTTTCTTT CSVAATVNTEAFF
TRBD1 TRBJ1-2 . TRBV6-6 TGTGCCAGCAGCGACGCCGGGACAGGGGGCCGCTATGGCTACACCTTC CASSDAGTGGRYGYTF
. TRBJ2-7 . TRBV7-6 TGTGCCAGCAGCTTAGCGGGCAGTCCCGAGCAGTACTTC CASSLAGSPEQYF
. TRBJ2-1 . TRBV19 TGTGCCAGTAGTATTAGTGGGAGTCGGGACAATGAGCAGTTCTTC CASSISGSRDNEQFF
TRBD1 TRBJ1-1 . TRBV5-1 TGCGCCAGCAGGTCTCCGGGACAGGCGAACACTGAAGCTTTCTTT CASRSPGQANTEAFF
TRBD2 TRBJ2-3 . TRBV6-1 TGTGCCAGCAGTGCCCCGAGGGCGGGGGGGCTTATGGATACGCAGTATTTT CASSAPRAGGLMDTQYF
. TRBJ2-5 . TRBV6-6 TGTGCCAGCAGTCTCTCTTTTAGCCCTGGGGAGACCCAGTACTTC CASSLSFSPGETQYF
. TRBJ2-7 . TRBV7-8 TGTGCCAGCAACGTACAGGGTACCCAGTACGAGCAGTACTTC CASNVQGTQYEQYF
TRBD2 TRBJ2-2 . TRBV5-1 TGCGCCAGCAGCTTTGGACTAGAGGCCGGGGAGCTGTTTTTT CASSFGLEAGELFF
TRBD1 TRBJ1-2 . TRBV19 TGTGCCACTATAACAGGGGGCGCGACTCCCTATGGCTACACCTTC CATITGGATPYGYTF
. TRBJ2-1 . TRBV27 TGTGCCAGCAGTTTATGGCAGGGGGGAATAAAGCAGTTCTTC CASSLWQGGIKQFF
TRBD1 TRBJ2-7 . TRBV30 TGTGCCTGGAGAGCCCCAGGGGGCTACGAGCAGTACTTC CAWRAPGGYEQYF
. TRBJ1-1 . TRBV2 TGTGCCAGCAGTGAACACGGGAACACTGAAGCTTTCTTT CASSEHGNTEAFF
TRBD2 TRBJ2-5 . TRBV5-1 TGCGCCAGCAGCCTCGGACTAGCGGGGGGCCACCAAGAGACCCAGTACTTC CASSLGLAGGHQETQYF
. TRBJ2-3 . TRBV7-6 TGTGCCAGCAGCTTAGTTGGGGAGATGGATACGCAGTATTTT CASSLVGEMDTQYF
. TRBJ1-1 . TRBV19 TGTGCCAGTAGTATAAGAGGGGATACTGAAGCTTTCTTT CASSIRGDTEAFF
. TRBJ1-1 . TRBV10-3 TGTGCCATCAGGGGGACAATGAACACTGAAGCTTTCTTT CAIRGTMNTEAFF
TRBD2 TRBJ2-7 . TRBV5-4 TGTGCCAGCAGCTTGAGCGGGAGCTTAAACTACGAGCAGTACTTC CASSLSGSLNYEQYF